The 6 T cell receptor beta chains in this list originate from one sample, sequenced in a study of lymphopenia after photon versus proton radiotherapy. Generated by immunoSEQ multiplex PCR, the TCRdb table keeps only in-frame clones and is missing some. Of roughly 25,000 clones in the sample, nearly 85% are singletons; the top ten hold around 21%. Sequencing used peripheral blood, obtained from a patient treated with proton-based radiotherapy. These receptors came from a woman aged 65 to 85 with pancreatic cancer.

This chain uses TRBV6-5 with TRBJ2-1; 12 bases align to TRBD2. Trimming took 5 bases from V and 4 from J; bases not matched to a gene: 3. The germline CDR1 and CDR2 sequences are MNHEY and SVGAGI. The CDR3 has 15 residues. The CDR3 loop reads CASSKLAGGYNEQFF. The CDR3 DNA reads as TGTGCCAGCAGTAAACTAGCGGGAGGTTACAATGAGCAGTTCTTC.

The chain is built from TRBV28 and TRBJ2-2; D not certain. This CDR3 spans 12 amino acids. Germline V gene lookup returns CDR1 MDHEN and CDR2 SYDVKM. The germline V and J ends were trimmed by 1 base and 6 bases, with 3 bases remaining between them. CDR3 loop: CASSLLSGELFF. CDR3 DNA sequence: TGTGCCAGCAGTTTATTGTCCGGGGAGCTGTTTTTT.

The V gene is TRBV5-1, the J gene TRBJ2-2, with D possibly being TRBD2 (6 bases). Trimming pared 4 bases from V and 6 bases from J, leaving 10 bases between. The CDR3 is made up of 13 amino acids. Germline V gene sequence: CDR1 SGHRS, CDR2 YFSETQ. CDR3 protein: CASSPEGSGELFF. The CDR3 DNA sequence: TGCGCCAGCAGCCCGGAGGGGTCCGGGGAGCTGTTTTTT.

The CDR3, as DNA: TGTGCCAGCAGCCCACGGGACGGGCTCTACAATGAGCAGTTCTTC. Translated: CASSPRDGLYNEQFF. This chain joins TRBV7-2 and TRBJ2-1; TRBD1 or TRBD2 may be the D gene (5 bases each). Germline loops: CDR1 SGHTA, CDR2 FQGNSA. V was shortened by 5 bases and J by 3 bases, with 14 bases between the two germline ends. The length of the CDR3 is 15 residues.

V usage is TRBV27 and J usage is TRBJ1-2; no reliable D call. Germline-derived CDR1 and CDR2 are MNHEY and SMNVEV (reference sequence). The V and J ends lost 3 bases and 8 bases respectively, with 13 bases between them. The CDR3 covers 13 residues. The chain's CDR3 is CASSFGQVGGYTF. CDR3 nucleotide sequence: TGTGCCAGCAGTTTTGGTCAGGTCGGGGGCTACACCTTC.

This clone showed up just a few times. The chain carries TRBV28 and TRBJ1-4; 11 bases fit TRBD1. CDR3 size: 14 residues. The germline gives CDR1 MDHEN, CDR2 SYDVKM. V lost 7 bases, J lost 10 bases, and 8 bases stayed unmatched. CDR3 sequence: CASNHGGTGGKLFF. In nucleotides, the CDR3 is TGTGCCAGCAACCATGGAGGGACAGGGGGAAAACTGTTTTTT.